This paragraph reports one T cell receptor beta chain. This CDR3 comprises 14 residues. V lost 4 bases and J lost 5; bases outside the gene matches: 3. CDR1 MNHEY and CDR2 SVGAGI come from the germline V gene. The entry originates in a study of shared clonotypes between healthy human individuals. The table came from immunoSEQ multiplex PCR; TCRdb's copy has only in-frame clones and leaves some out. This sample has about 820,000 clones, with approximately 92% found just once. Naive CD8 cells were CD45RO-negative, positively selected for CCR7, excluding terminally differentiated effector memory CD45RA+ cells.

The gene calls are TRBV6-5 and TRBJ1-2, with 11 nucleotides matching TRBD1. This TCR derives from a man aged 25 to 45 in good health. Sequences were obtained from naive CD8+ T cells sorted from blood. The CDR3 sequence: CASSWTGGAYGYTF. CDR3 nucleotide sequence: TGTGCCAGCAGTTGGACAGGGGGCGCGTATGGCTACACCTTC.